This T cell receptor (beta chain) was sequenced during a study of T-cell memory formation after mild COVID-19. Germline V gene data show CDR1 as SQVTM and CDR2 as ANQGSEA. With 7 bases clipped from V and 6 bases from J, the junction kept 14 bases outside the gene matches. The CDR3 extends over 15 amino acids. Note on this clonotype: The antigen is undetermined.

General study points: Memory sampled before infection contained some responding clones, suggesting cross-reactive memory joined. Largely, contracting CD4+ clones fell within CM and EM, and contracting CD8+ clones within EMRA. Clones contracting across day 15 to 85 had a balanced CD4/CD8 profile; later expanding clones leaned CD4+.

TCR alpha and TCR beta cDNA libraries with sample barcodes and UMIs came from 5'RACE using constant-segment primers. MiXCR, run by TCRdb on the 5' RACE reads, gives a single entry per CDR3 protein. The data contain some 300,000 distinct CDR3 sequences, 20% to 25% of them singletons. Sequenced sample: PBMCs or a T cell subset sorted from them (not recorded which). The chain carries TRBV29-1 and TRBJ1-4; 7 nucleotides line up with TRBD1. This receptor was identified in a man aged 18 to 29 who had mild COVID-19 (a few samples of this study predate the infection). Cell type and time point are not known. The CDR3 here is CSAAPERGRDEKLFF. As DNA, the CDR3 is TGCAGCGCCGCGCCTGAGAGGGGGCGGGATGAAAAACTGTTTTTT.